This TCR beta chain was recorded in a study of blood T cell repertoires in COVID-19. V lost 3 bases and J lost 7; bases outside the gene matches: 6. Germline CDR1 and CDR2: SNHLY and FYNNEI. This CDR3 has 14 amino acids. The repertoire was sequenced with immunoSEQ multiplex PCR; TCRdb's copy has only in-frame clones and lacks some. The sample lists approximately 490,000 clones, about 88% occurring once. V and J are TRBV2 and TRBJ1-2; 9 bases match TRBD1. The specimen was PBMCs or T cells enriched from blood (not recorded which). This TCR derives from a woman aged 55-70 years who had recovered from COVID-19. In DNA form, the CDR3 reads TGTGCCAGCAGTGATCAGGGACAGGGAAGTGGCTACACCTTC. Its protein product is CASSDQGQGSGYTF.